This T cell receptor (beta chain) was found in a study of cytomegalovirus exposure and HLA in healthy donors. The PCR had 60 Vbeta and 13 Jbeta primers. Generated by immunoSEQ multiplex PCR, the TCRdb table keeps only in-frame clones and is missing some. The data contain roughly 90,000 clones, over 65% of them seen just once; the ten biggest clones take up roughly 4.5%. Study outcomes and limitations: Per published reports, the classifier diagnosed cytomegalovirus status with high specificity and sensitivity. The records held CMV serostatus as the only immune exposure information. Presence/absence analyses supposed approximately even sequencing depth among donors.

This clone was picked up a small number of times. Its antigen remains unknown. CDR1 and CDR2 (germline): MRHNA, SNTAGT. Trimming removed 5 bases at V and 0 bases at J, with 15 bases between. The CDR3 has 16 residues. The gene calls are TRBV6-4 and TRBJ2-3; tentatively, D is TRBD2 (6 bases). The sample consisted of PBMCs. This TCR was recovered from a woman aged 40 to 50 in good health and CMV-seropositive. DNA for the CDR3: TGTGCCAGCAGTCCGGAGGGGACTCGCAGCACAGATACGCAGTATTTT. This encodes CASSPEGTRSTDTQYF.